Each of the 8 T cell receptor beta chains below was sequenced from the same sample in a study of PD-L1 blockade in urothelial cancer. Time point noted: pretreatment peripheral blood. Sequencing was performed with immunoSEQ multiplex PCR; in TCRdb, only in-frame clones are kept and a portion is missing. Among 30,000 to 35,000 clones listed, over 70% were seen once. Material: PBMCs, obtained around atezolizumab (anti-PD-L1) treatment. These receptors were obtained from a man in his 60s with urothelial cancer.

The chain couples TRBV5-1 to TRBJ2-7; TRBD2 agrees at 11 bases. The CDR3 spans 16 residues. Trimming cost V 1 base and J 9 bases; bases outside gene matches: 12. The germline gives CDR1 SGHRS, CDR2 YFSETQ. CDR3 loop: CASSLLVAGGDTRQYF. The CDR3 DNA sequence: TGCGCCAGCAGCTTGTTAGTAGCGGGAGGGGACACACGGCAGTACTTC.

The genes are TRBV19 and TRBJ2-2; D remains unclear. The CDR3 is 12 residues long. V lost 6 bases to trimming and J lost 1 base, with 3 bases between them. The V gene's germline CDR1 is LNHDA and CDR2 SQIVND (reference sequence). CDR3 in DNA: TGTGCCAGTAGCCTGAACACCGGGGAGCTGTTTTTT. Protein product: CASSLNTGELFF.

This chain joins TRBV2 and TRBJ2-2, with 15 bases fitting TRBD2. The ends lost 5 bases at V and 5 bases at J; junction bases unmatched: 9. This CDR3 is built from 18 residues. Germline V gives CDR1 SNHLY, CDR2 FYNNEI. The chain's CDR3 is CASSSGLAGGPGTGELFF. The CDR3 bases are TGTGCCAGCAGTAGTGGACTAGCGGGAGGGCCAGGAACCGGGGAGCTGTTTTTT. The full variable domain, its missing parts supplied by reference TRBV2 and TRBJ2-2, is EPEVTQTPSHQVTQMGQEVILRCVPISNHLYFYWYRQILGQKVEFLVSFYNNEISEKSEIFDDQFSVERPDGSNFTLKIRSTKLEDSAMYFCASSSGLAGGPGTGELFFGEGSRLTVL.

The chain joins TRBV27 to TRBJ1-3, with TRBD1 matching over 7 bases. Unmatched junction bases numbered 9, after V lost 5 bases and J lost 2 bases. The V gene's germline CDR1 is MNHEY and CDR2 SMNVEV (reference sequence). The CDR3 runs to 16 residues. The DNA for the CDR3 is TGTGCCAGCAGTCCTATATACAGGGGAGCTGGAAACACCATATATTTT. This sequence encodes CASSPIYRGAGNTIYF.

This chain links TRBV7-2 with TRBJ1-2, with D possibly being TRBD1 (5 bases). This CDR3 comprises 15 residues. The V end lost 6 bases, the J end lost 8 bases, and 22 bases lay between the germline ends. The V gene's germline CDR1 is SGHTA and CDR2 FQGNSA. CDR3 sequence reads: CASSISGTARGGYTF. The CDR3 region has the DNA TGTGCCAGCAGTATTAGCGGGACGGCAAGAGGGGGCTACACCTTC.

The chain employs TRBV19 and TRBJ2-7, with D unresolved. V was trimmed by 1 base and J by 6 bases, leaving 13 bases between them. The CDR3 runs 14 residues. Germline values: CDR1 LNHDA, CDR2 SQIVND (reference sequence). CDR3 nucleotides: TGTGCCAGTAGTATAGGAGGAACTCCCCTCGAGCAGTACTTC. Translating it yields CASSIGGTPLEQYF.

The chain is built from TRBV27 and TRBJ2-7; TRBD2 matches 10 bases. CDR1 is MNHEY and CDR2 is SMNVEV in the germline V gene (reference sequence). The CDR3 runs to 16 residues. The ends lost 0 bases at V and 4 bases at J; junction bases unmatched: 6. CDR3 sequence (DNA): TGTGCCAGCAGTTTATCGGCCGGGACTAGCGCGTACGAGCAGTACTTC. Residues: CASSLSAGTSAYEQYF.

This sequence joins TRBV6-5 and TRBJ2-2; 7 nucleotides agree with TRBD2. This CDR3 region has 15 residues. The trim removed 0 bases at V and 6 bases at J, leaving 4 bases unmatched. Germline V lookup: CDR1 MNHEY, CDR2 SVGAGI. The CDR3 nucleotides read TGTGCCAGCAGTTACTCGGCAGGGAGGGCCGGGGAGCTGTTTTTT. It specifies CASSYSAGRAGELFF.